The clone carrying this TCR beta chain has more than one count but fewer than ten. The antigen is not known. The sample comes from a study of response to subunit inactivated influenza vaccine. MiXCR, run by TCRdb on the RT-PCR reads, gives a single entry per CDR3 protein. The sample lists 450,000 to 500,000 distinct CDR3 sequences; approximately 11% were seen once. The CDR3 contains 14 residues. Germline CDR1 reads SEHNR; CDR2 reads FQNEAQ (reference sequence). V lost 5 bases and J lost 13; bases outside the gene matches: 9. Study-level findings and limits: A suggestion made by the authors is that each seasonal influenza vaccination recruits few new T cells.

The material sequenced was PBMCs from blood, taken roughly 48 days after vaccination. The TCR comes from a man aged 50-60 years who received an inactivated influenza vaccine. The chain links TRBV7-9 to TRBJ2-1, with 12 bases aligning to TRBD2. The CDR3 is CASSLRLAGVDQFF. The CDR3 DNA sequence: TGTGCCAGCAGCCTCAGACTAGCGGGGGTGGACCAGTTCTTC.